These 28 T cell receptor beta chains were all obtained from the same sample, sequenced in a study of T cell repertoires in cytomegalovirus infection. Antigen specificity for these receptors is unknown. Using its own MiXCR run on the reads, TCRdb lists one record per CDR3 protein. The table records some 800,000 distinct CDR3 sequences, roughly 29% of them present only once. The sample consisted of cultured CD8+ T cells from PBMCs, taken from culture after CMV antigen stimulation. These receptors all come from a human donor in good health (CMV status not recorded). Some clones in this sample may be carry-over from other donors' samples.

This clonotype showed up many times. The chain uses TRBV7-9 and TRBJ1-4; 9 bases map to TRBD1. This CDR3 is 16 amino acids long. The V gene's germline CDR1 is SEHNR and CDR2 FQNEAQ (reference sequence). The junction had 3 bases not matched to a gene; V was cut back by 3 bases and J by 1 base. CDR3 region: CASSFGTGITNEKLFF. The CDR3 DNA follows: TGTGCCAGCAGCTTCGGGACAGGGATAACTAATGAAAAACTGTTTTTT.

The rearrangement joins TRBV23-1 to TRBJ2-3, with D perhaps matching TRBD1 or TRBD2 (6 bases each). TRBV23-1 is treated as an ORF (open reading frame) with a function not yet certain. With 4 bases removed from V and 6 bases from J, the gap between germline ends came to 20 bases. CDR3 length: 16 amino acids. CDR3 amino acids: CASSLGGHAYGDTQYF. Written as DNA, the CDR3 is TGCGCCAGCAGTCTCGGGGGCCATGCGTATGGCGATACGCAGTATTTT.

The chain employs TRBV20-1 and TRBJ1-5, with a weak D call TRBD1 (5 bases). CDR1 and CDR2 from the germline V gene are DFQATT and SNEGSKA (reference sequence). The CDR3 has 15 residues. The germline V and J ends were trimmed by 6 bases and 1 base, with 16 bases remaining between them. The CDR3 nucleotides read TGCAGTGCGGGGGATGGGAAGGTGAGCAATCAGCCCCAGCATTTT. It is translated as CSAGDGKVSNQPQHF.

The chain employs TRBV20-1 and TRBJ1-2; D remains ambiguous. Trimming removed 2 bases from V and 8 bases from J, with 15 bases in between. Germline CDR1 and CDR2: DFQATT and SNEGSKA (reference sequence). The CDR3 length is 13 residues. This CDR3 is CSARTDSFGGYTF. The CDR3 nucleotides read TGCAGTGCTAGAACAGACTCCTTTGGAGGCTACACCTTC.

This chain uses TRBV29-1 with TRBJ2-5; D uncertain. The V gene lost 3 bases and the J gene lost 10 bases, with 9 bases spanning the gap. The germline V gene encodes CDR1 SQVTM and CDR2 ANQGSEA. This CDR3 spans 10 amino acids. The CDR3 reads CSVDHPVQYF. The DNA of the CDR3 is TGCAGCGTTGACCACCCGGTCCAGTACTTC.

As for this clonotype: The conserved final phenylalanine or tryptophan is absent from the CDR3, which likely points to a read error. Because the CDR3's place on the DNA is in doubt, the DNA is left out and the CDR3 is given as listed by TCRdb. V usage is TRBV13 and J usage is TRBJ1-2; the table names TRBD1, a call not compared with the DNA. The CDR3 numbers 14 amino acids, ends counted. CDR1 PRHDT and CDR2 FYEKMQ come from the germline V gene (reference sequence). The CDR3 protein is CASSFSNRVTQQGI.

This clonotype is a singleton in its sample. J is TRBJ2-1 and V is TRBV6-5; 8 positions agree with TRBD2. The V gene end was trimmed by 5 bases and the J gene end by 3 bases; junction bases not matched to a gene: 9. Germline V gives CDR1 MNHEY, CDR2 SVGAGI. This CDR3 has 16 amino acids. CDR3 region: CASSALGGGHYNEQFF. CDR3 nucleotides: TGTGCCAGCAGTGCTCTCGGGGGGGGACACTACAATGAGCAGTTCTTC.

The chain employs TRBV27 and TRBJ1-5, with D possibly being TRBD1 (5 bases). The CDR3 has 16 amino acids. Trimming stripped 0 bases from V and 5 bases from J, with 14 bases between. The germline gives CDR1 MNHEY, CDR2 SMNVEV (reference sequence). The DNA for the CDR3 is TGTGCCAGCAGTTTATCAGGGGAGGGGTCGGATCAGCCCCAGCATTTT. It is translated as CASSLSGEGSDQPQHF.

This clonotype was seen only a few times. This chain uses TRBV7-9 with TRBJ1-5; no definite D call. The germline CDR1 and CDR2 sequences are SEHNR and FQNEAQ (reference sequence). The V end was cut by 6 bases, the J end by 1 base, with 10 bases between. The CDR3 spans 14 residues. For the CDR3, the DNA is TGTGCCAGCAGGCGGGGAGACAGCAATCAGCCCCAGCATTTT. Residues: CASRRGDSNQPQHF.

This clonotype was observed a handful of times. This sequence joins TRBV29-1 and TRBJ1-1, with D possibly being TRBD1 (6 bases). Trimming removed 1 base at V and 1 base at J, with 10 bases between. The length of the CDR3 is 14 residues. Germline CDR1 is SQVTM and CDR2 is ANQGSEA. CDR3: CSVEGGQGNTEAFF. CDR3 sequence (DNA): TGCAGCGTTGAAGGGGGGCAGGGGAACACTGAAGCTTTCTTT.

This clonotype showed up just a few times. The CDR3 loop is CASSLSTSGTGGPGYTF. Here the CDR3 DNA reads TGTGCCAGCAGCTTATCGACATCCGGGACAGGGGGCCCTGGCTACACCTTC. The V call is TRBV7-9, the J call TRBJ1-2, with TRBD1 matching over 12 bases. V trimming: 2 bases; J trimming: 7 bases; junction bases outside the gene matches: 11. The CDR3 is made up of 17 amino acids. From germline, CDR1 is SEHNR and CDR2 FQNEAQ (reference sequence).

This clonotype turned up a few times. V gene TRBV11-3 combines with J gene TRBJ2-4; D might be TRBD1 (5 bases). V lost 8 bases, J lost 7 bases, and 15 bases lay in between. This CDR3 has 13 residues. Germline assignment: CDR1 SGHNT and CDR2 YENEEA. For the CDR3, the DNA is TGTGCCAGCCGGACACGCTCTGAGAACATTCAGTACTTC. The encoded protein is CASRTRSENIQYF.

This clonotype was picked up a small number of times. This rearrangement joins TRBV19 to TRBJ2-3; D is ambiguous. The CDR3 runs to 14 residues. The germline V gene encodes CDR1 LNHDA and CDR2 SQIVND (reference sequence). Trimming pared 3 bases from V and 5 bases from J, leaving 12 bases between. In DNA form, the CDR3 reads TGTGCCAGTAGTATCGGGTCGGAAGGAGATACGCAGTATTTT. Its protein product is CASSIGSEGDTQYF.

V is TRBV6-2 or TRBV6-3 and J is TRBJ2-2; D might be TRBD1 (8 bases). The CDR3 contains 18 residues. The V gene's germline CDR1 is MNHEY and CDR2 SVGEGT. The V end lost 2 bases, the J end lost 6 bases, and 22 bases lay between the germline ends. The CDR3 DNA sequence: TGTGCCAGCAGTTACAGGACAGGGAGGGTTGGTAATTCCGGGGAGCTGTTTTTT. Protein sequence: CASSYRTGRVGNSGELFF.

In this sample, this clonotype turned up many times. The chain links TRBV7-9 to TRBJ2-1; TRBD1 is a possible D gene (6 bases). The germline gives CDR1 SEHNR, CDR2 FQNEAQ (reference sequence). Trimming stripped 5 bases from V and 8 bases from J, with 13 bases between. The CDR3 is 13 amino acids. For the CDR3, the DNA is TGTGCCAGCAGCCCGCCAGGGGAAGATGAGCAGTTCTTC. Amino acids: CASSPPGEDEQFF.

This clonotype was observed at least ten times. The rearrangement links TRBV7-8 to TRBJ1-5; the match to TRBD1 covers 9 bases. The CDR3 runs to 19 residues. The V and J ends lost 5 bases and 1 base, in that order; junction bases with no gene match: 15. Germline CDR1 reads SGHVS; CDR2 reads FQNEAQ. CDR3: CASSGGKQGASLSNQPQHF. Here the CDR3 DNA reads TGTGCCAGCAGCGGGGGGAAACAGGGGGCCTCGTTAAGCAATCAGCCCCAGCATTTT. The full variable domain, rest sourced from reference TRBV7-8 and TRBJ1-5, is GAGVSQSPRYKVAKRGQDVALRCDPISGHVSLFWYQQALGQGPEFLTYFQNEAQLDKSGLPSDRFFAERPEGSVSTLKIQRTQQEDSAVYLCASSGGKQGASLSNQPQHFGDGTRLSIL.

CDR3 region: CASSIAGTGEGETQYF. The CDR3 DNA is TGTGCCAGCAGTATCGCCGGGACAGGAGAGGGGGAGACCCAGTACTTC. V gene TRBV12-3 or TRBV12-4 combines with J gene TRBJ2-5; TRBD1 agrees at 8 bases. There are 16 residues in the CDR3. Trimming cost V 5 bases and J 5 bases; bases outside gene matches: 13.

The chain uses TRBV7-9 and TRBJ1-2; TRBD1 agrees at 12 bases. CDR1 and CDR2 (germline): SEHNR, FQNEAQ (reference sequence). CDR3 size: 16 residues. With 5 bases clipped from V and 4 bases from J, the junction kept 8 bases outside the gene matches. This CDR3 reads CASSPGQGALVYGYTF. In DNA, the CDR3 is TGTGCCAGCAGCCCGGGACAGGGGGCGTTGGTCTATGGCTACACCTTC. The entire variable domain, with the rest obtained from reference TRBV7-9 and TRBJ1-2, is as follows: DTGVSQNPRHKITKRGQNVTFRCDPISEHNRLYWYRQTLGQGPEFLTYFQNEAQLEKSRLLSDRFSAERPKGSFSTLEIQRTEQGDSAMYLCASSPGQGALVYGYTFGSGTRLTVV.

This clonotype was observed at least ten times. This chain joins TRBV7-2 and TRBJ2-7; 13 positions match TRBD2. This CDR3 is built from 17 residues. Trimming cost V 4 bases and J 2 bases; bases outside gene matches: 8. From germline, CDR1 is SGHTA and CDR2 FQGNSA. CDR3 in amino acids: CASSSPQGTSGAYEQYF. In DNA form, the CDR3 reads TGTGCCAGCAGCTCCCCGCAAGGGACTAGCGGGGCCTACGAGCAGTACTTC.

This chain joins TRBV7-9 and TRBJ1-1; D unclear. The V gene's germline CDR1 is SEHNR and CDR2 FQNEAQ (reference sequence). The CDR3 extends over 14 amino acids. Trimming pared 4 bases from V and 8 bases from J, leaving 17 bases between. For the CDR3, the DNA is TGTGCCAGCAGCTCCAAACCTATAAAGGAGGAAGCTTTCTTT. Amino acids: CASSSKPIKEEAFF.

The chain combines TRBV27 with TRBJ2-3; 7 nucleotides line up with TRBD1. The V gene end was trimmed by 7 bases and the J gene end by 2 bases; junction bases not matched to a gene: 9. The CDR3 loop spans 15 amino acids. Germline V CDR1 and CDR2: MNHEY, SMNVEV (reference sequence). The CDR3 reads CASTIRGSPTDTQYF. In nucleotides, the CDR3 is TGTGCCAGCACCATCAGGGGGTCCCCCACAGATACGCAGTATTTT.

The chain links TRBV12-3 or TRBV12-4 to TRBJ2-1; D possibly corresponds to TRBD2 (6 bases). The CDR3 sequence is 14 residues long. Trimming stripped 3 bases from V and 9 bases from J, with 15 bases between. The CDR3 protein is CASSFPAEEGEQFF. CDR3 bases: TGTGCCAGCAGTTTCCCCGCGGAGGAGGGTGAGCAGTTCTTC.

With regard to this clonotype: Mismatch with germline at one junction end may stem from a read error. The V gene is TRBV7-2, the J gene TRBJ2-7, with TRBD1 matching over 10 bases. The CDR3 runs to 15 residues. Looked up from germline, CDR1 is SGHTA and CDR2 is FQGNSA. CDR3 in amino acids: CAISLVGQGTYEQYF. CDR3 nucleotide sequence: TGTGCCATCAGCTTAGTGGGACAGGGGACCTACGAGCAGTACTTC.

This chain uses TRBV24-1 with TRBJ2-3, with D perhaps matching TRBD1 (5 bases). This CDR3 has 14 residues. From germline, CDR1 is KGHDR and CDR2 SFDVKD. Trimming removed 5 bases at V and 0 bases at J, with 8 bases between. CDR3 region: CATSATASTDTQYF. CDR3 sequence (DNA): TGTGCCACCAGTGCGACAGCGAGCACAGATACGCAGTATTTT.

This clonotype was observed a few times. The genes are TRBV4-1 and TRBJ1-5; D possibly corresponds to TRBD1 (5 bases). CDR1 is MGHRA and CDR2 is YSYEKL in the germline V gene. CDR3 length: 15 amino acids. Trimming cost V 3 bases and J 2 bases, with 11 bases left between them. In DNA form, the CDR3 reads TGCGCCAGCAGCCATTATGACAGTCGCAATCAGCCCCAGCATTTT. Amino acid sequence: CASSHYDSRNQPQHF.

The chain is built from TRBV7-3 and TRBJ1-1; TRBD1 aligns across 12 bases. This CDR3 is built from 15 residues. The ends lost 8 bases at V and 6 bases at J; junction bases unmatched: 10. The germline CDR1 and CDR2 sequences are SGHTA and FQGTGA. The CDR3 region has the DNA TGTGCCAGCGGCCACGAGGGACAGGGGGCCTCTGAAGCTTTCTTT. It encodes CASGHEGQGASEAFF.

The table lists this clonotype with a few counts. The CDR3 loop reads CSASQGLSETQYF. The CDR3 nucleotides read TGCAGTGCTAGCCAGGGTTTAAGTGAGACCCAGTACTTC. The gene calls are TRBV20-1 and TRBJ2-5; TRBD1 is a possible D gene (5 bases). Germline assignment: CDR1 DFQATT and CDR2 SNEGSKA (reference sequence). The CDR3 totals 13 residues. V was pared by 3 bases and J by 5 bases, with 13 bases between.

This clonotype was seen more than once but under ten times. The chain recombines TRBV2 with TRBJ2-3; 12 positions agree with TRBD1. This CDR3 region has 19 residues. The germline CDR1 and CDR2 sequences are SNHLY and FYNNEI. V shed 4 bases, J shed 0 bases, and the junction held 11 bases outside the gene matches. As DNA, the CDR3 is TGTGCCAGCAGTGGGCGGGGACAGGGGGCTTCCCTTAGCACAGATACGCAGTATTTT. Translating it yields CASSGRGQGASLSTDTQYF.